This T cell receptor (beta chain) is drawn from a study of T-cell memory formation after mild COVID-19. In germline, CDR1 is SGHAT, CDR2 FQNNGV. With 4 bases removed from V and 4 bases from J, the gap between germline ends came to 8 bases. CDR3 size: 13 residues. TCRdb redid the calling of the 5' RACE reads with MiXCR, one entry per CDR3 protein. The sample shows some 190,000 distinct CDR3 sequences, approximately 20% of them seen only once. Sample: PBMCs or a T cell subset sorted from them (not recorded which). This receptor was taken from an adult woman who had mild COVID-19 (a few samples of this study predate the infection). Cell type and time point are not known. This chain connects TRBV11-2 to TRBJ1-3; D gene uncertain. The DNA for the CDR3 is TGTGCCAGCAGCTCTTCCATCGGAAACACCATATATTTT. This sequence encodes CASSSSIGNTIYF.